Each of the 17 T cell receptor beta chains below was sequenced from the same sample in a study of CD8 T cells in ankylosing spondylitis. TCRdb independently ran MiXCR on the 5' RACE reads; one entry per CDR3 protein. The sample consists of around 90,000 distinct CDR3 sequences, roughly 30% of them appearing once. The sample taken for sequencing was blood, either unsorted or a sorted T cell fraction (not recorded which). All receptors derive from a male donor with ankylosing spondylitis or in good health (not recorded which).

This clonotype was recorded a few times. The chain couples TRBV20-1 to TRBJ2-2; 8 nucleotides match TRBD2. This CDR3 is 14 amino acids long. With 3 bases clipped from V and 5 bases from J, the junction kept 5 bases outside the gene matches. The germline gives CDR1 DFQATT, CDR2 SNEGSKA (reference sequence). CDR3 sequence: CSARRQRETGELFF. The CDR3 DNA sequence: TGCAGTGCTAGGCGGCAGCGGGAGACCGGGGAGCTGTTTTTT.

The rearrangement joins TRBV3-1 to TRBJ2-6; 7 bases agree with TRBD2. Trimming removed 3 bases from V and 0 bases from J; junction bases left unmatched: 5. This CDR3 has 17 residues. In germline, CDR1 is LGHDT, CDR2 YNNKEL (reference sequence). CDR3 sequence (DNA): TGTGCCAGCAGCCAGCGGGGGACGATCTCTGGGGCCAACGTCCTGACTTTC. This gives the protein CASSQRGTISGANVLTF.

This clonotype has a count of ten or more. V gene TRBV5-1 combines with J gene TRBJ1-3, with a tentative D call TRBD1 (5 bases). Germline V gene data show CDR1 as SGHRS and CDR2 as YFSETQ. V dropped 4 bases and J dropped 4 bases, with 12 bases sitting between them. CDR3 size: 14 residues. As DNA, the CDR3 is TGCGCCAGCAGCGCAGGGTTTGGAGGAAACACCATATATTTT. Residues: CASSAGFGGNTIYF.

This sequence joins TRBV5-1 and TRBJ2-1, with 7 bases lining up with TRBD2. The CDR3 is made up of 15 amino acids. V gave up 4 bases and J gave up 4 bases; unmatched junction bases: 8. CDR1 SGHRS and CDR2 YFSETQ come from the germline V gene. CDR3 loop: CASSGEGSSYNEQFF. The CDR3 DNA follows: TGCGCCAGCAGCGGGGAGGGGTCCTCTTACAATGAGCAGTTCTTC.

This chain connects TRBV7-9 to TRBJ1-2, with D unclear. Trimming left V 5 bases short and J 8 bases short, with 12 bases between. Germline V CDR1 and CDR2: SEHNR, FQNEAQ (reference sequence). The CDR3 has 12 residues. CDR3 protein: CASSPNTLGYTF. The CDR3 DNA is TGTGCCAGCAGCCCGAATACACTAGGCTACACCTTC.

This chain links TRBV27 with TRBJ1-5; D remains ambiguous. Trimming took 3 bases from V and 6 from J, leaving 9 bases between them. This CDR3 has 13 residues. The germline V gene has CDR1 MNHEY and CDR2 SMNVEV (reference sequence). The CDR3 region is CASSLGWGQPQHF. As DNA, the CDR3 is TGTGCCAGCAGTTTGGGTTGGGGTCAGCCCCAGCATTTT.

The sample holds a few counts of this clonotype. This chain uses TRBV7-8 with TRBJ1-5; perhaps TRBD1 as D (6 bases). Germline loops: CDR1 SGHVS, CDR2 FQNEAQ. V lost 5 bases and J 4 bases, leaving 12 bases between the germline ends. The CDR3 loop spans 14 amino acids. The CDR3 is CASSRGQINQPQHF. The CDR3 DNA sequence: TGTGCCAGCAGCCGAGGACAGATTAATCAGCCCCAGCATTTT.

Only a few counts were recorded for this clonotype. The chain joins TRBV12-3 or TRBV12-4 to TRBJ1-5; D is unclear. The CDR3 runs to 13 residues. Trimming removed 8 bases at V and 4 bases at J, with 12 bases between. The CDR3 region is CASALNENQPQHF. Here the CDR3 DNA reads TGTGCCAGCGCGTTAAATGAGAATCAGCCCCAGCATTTT.

This clonotype was detected ten times or more. This chain joins TRBV7-2 and TRBJ1-4; the match to TRBD1 covers 7 bases. The CDR3 loop spans 14 amino acids. V dropped 4 bases and J dropped 4; count of bases not matched to a gene: 3. The germline V gene has CDR1 SGHTA and CDR2 FQGNSA. CDR3 loop: CASSSGQFNEKLFF. Here the CDR3 DNA reads TGTGCCAGCAGCTCGGGACAGTTTAATGAAAAACTGTTTTTT.

The rearrangement links TRBV27 to TRBJ1-1, with TRBD1 identical over 8 bases. Germline trimming cut 6 bases from V and 9 bases from J; bases unmatched to any gene: 12. The CDR3 sequence is 14 residues long. Per germline, CDR1 MNHEY and CDR2 SMNVEV (reference sequence). CDR3 region: CASSNSGQGSKAFF. The CDR3 bases are TGTGCCAGCAGCAACTCCGGACAGGGCAGTAAAGCTTTCTTT.

The chain couples TRBV4-1 to TRBJ2-5; 11 bases match TRBD2. The germline V gene has CDR1 MGHRA and CDR2 YSYEKL. The CDR3 covers 17 residues. J was trimmed by 4 bases and V by 3 bases; bases with no gene match: 10. The CDR3: CASSQGSGRGGGETQYF. Here the CDR3 DNA reads TGCGCCAGCAGCCAGGGTAGCGGGAGGGGAGGTGGAGAGACCCAGTACTTC.

This chain links TRBV27 with TRBJ2-1; D may be TRBD2 (6 bases). Germline CDR1 is MNHEY and CDR2 is SMNVEV (reference sequence). The ends were cut back, 7 bases at V and 0 bases at J, with 10 bases in the middle. The CDR3 is 14 amino acids. CDR3 DNA: TGTGCCAGCATGGAGGGGAGCTCCTACAATGAGCAGTTCTTC. Translation gives CASMEGSSYNEQFF.

The table lists this clonotype with a few counts. The V and J genes are TRBV4-2 and TRBJ2-1; 12 bases line up with TRBD2. The CDR3 spans 17 residues. V was pared by 1 base and J by 9 bases, with 10 bases of the junction left unmatched. From germline, CDR1 is LGHNA and CDR2 YNFKEQ. CDR3 in DNA: TGTGCCAGCAGCCAAGTCGTCCTAGCGGGGGGGCCGGGTGAGCAGTTCTTC. Protein sequence: CASSQVVLAGGPGEQFF.

This clonotype was counted a few times. V usage is TRBV20-1 and J usage is TRBJ2-1; the D gene is possibly TRBD2 (6 bases). The CDR3 is 15 residues long. Germline V gene sequence: CDR1 DFQATT, CDR2 SNEGSKA (reference sequence). V shed 1 base and J shed 1 base, with 11 bases lying between them. The CDR3 sequence is CSARALSGSYNEQFF. In DNA, the CDR3 is TGCAGTGCTAGAGCACTTAGCGGTTCCTACAATGAGCAGTTCTTC.

This clonotype was detected only a few times. This chain connects TRBV5-6 to TRBJ2-1; possibly TRBD2 for D (5 bases). In germline, CDR1 is SGHDT, CDR2 YYEEEE. This CDR3 contains 16 residues. V was shortened by 4 bases and J by 0 bases, with 14 bases between the two germline ends. The CDR3 is CASSPGRGPSYNEQFF. The DNA of the CDR3 is TGTGCCAGCAGCCCGGGGAGAGGGCCCTCCTACAATGAGCAGTTCTTC.

The sample holds a few counts of this clonotype. This sequence joins TRBV20-1 and TRBJ2-7, with 8 bases that match TRBD2. CDR3 length: 16 amino acids. The V gene end was trimmed by 6 bases and the J gene end by 6 bases; junction bases not matched to a gene: 19. The V gene's germline CDR1 is DFQATT and CDR2 SNEGSKA (reference sequence). CDR3 loop: CSASQGRGTSFCEQYV. The CDR3 bases are TGCAGTGCCTCTCAGGGAAGGGGGACTAGTTTCTGCGAGCAGTACGTC.

The chain couples TRBV7-6 to TRBJ2-7; 7 nucleotides align to TRBD2. V was pared by 1 base and J by 0 bases, with 9 bases of the junction left unmatched. The CDR3 runs to 17 residues. From germline, CDR1 is SGHVS and CDR2 FNYEAQ. In DNA, the CDR3 is TGTGCCAGCAGCTTAGTAGCGGGTCCTGATAGCTCCTACGAGCAGTACTTC. This codes for CASSLVAGPDSSYEQYF.